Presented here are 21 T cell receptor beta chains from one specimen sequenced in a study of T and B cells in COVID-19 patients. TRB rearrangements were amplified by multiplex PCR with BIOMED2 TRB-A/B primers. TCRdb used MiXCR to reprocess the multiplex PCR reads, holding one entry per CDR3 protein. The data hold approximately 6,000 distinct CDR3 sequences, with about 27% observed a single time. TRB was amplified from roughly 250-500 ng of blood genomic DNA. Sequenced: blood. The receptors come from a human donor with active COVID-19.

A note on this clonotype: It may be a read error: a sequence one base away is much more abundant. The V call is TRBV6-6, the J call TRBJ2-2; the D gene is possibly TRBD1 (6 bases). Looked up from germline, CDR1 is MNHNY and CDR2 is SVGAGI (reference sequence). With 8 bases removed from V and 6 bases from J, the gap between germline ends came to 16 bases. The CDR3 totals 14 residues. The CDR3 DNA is TGTGCCAGCGGGAAGGGGGTGGCGTCCGGGGAGCTGTTTTTT. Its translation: CASGKGVASGELFF.

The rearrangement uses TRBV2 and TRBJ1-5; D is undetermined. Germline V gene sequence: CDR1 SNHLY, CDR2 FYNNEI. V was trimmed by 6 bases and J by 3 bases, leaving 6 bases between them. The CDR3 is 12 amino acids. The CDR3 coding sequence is TGTGCCAGCAGGGACGACAATCAGCCCCAGCATTTT. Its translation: CASRDDNQPQHF.

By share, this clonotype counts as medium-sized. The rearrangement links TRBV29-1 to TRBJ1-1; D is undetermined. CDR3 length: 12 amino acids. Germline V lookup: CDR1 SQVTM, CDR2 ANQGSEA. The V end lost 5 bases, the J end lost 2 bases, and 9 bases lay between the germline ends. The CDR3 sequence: CSVKHRNTEAFF. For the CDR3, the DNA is TGCAGCGTTAAGCACAGAAACACTGAAGCTTTCTTT.

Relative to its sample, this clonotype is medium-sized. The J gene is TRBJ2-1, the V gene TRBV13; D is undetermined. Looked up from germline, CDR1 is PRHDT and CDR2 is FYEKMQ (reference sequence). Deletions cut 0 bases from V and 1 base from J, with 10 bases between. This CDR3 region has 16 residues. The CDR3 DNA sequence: TGTGCCAGCAGCTTAGGAGTTTTAAAATCCTACAATGAGCAGTTCTTC. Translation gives CASSLGVLKSYNEQFF.

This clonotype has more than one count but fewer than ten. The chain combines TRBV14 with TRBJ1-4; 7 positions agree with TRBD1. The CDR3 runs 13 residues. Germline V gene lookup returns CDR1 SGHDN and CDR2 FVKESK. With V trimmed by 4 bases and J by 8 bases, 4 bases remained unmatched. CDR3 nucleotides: TGTGCCAGCAGCCGAAACAGGGGCGAAAAACTGTTTTTT. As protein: CASSRNRGEKLFF.

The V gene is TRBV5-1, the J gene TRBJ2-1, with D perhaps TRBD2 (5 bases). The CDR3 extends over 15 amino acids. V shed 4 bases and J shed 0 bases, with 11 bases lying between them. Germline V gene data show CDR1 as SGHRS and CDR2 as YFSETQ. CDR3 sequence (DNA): TGCGCCAGCAGCCGGACTGGAAGCTCCTACAATGAGCAGTTCTTC. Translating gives CASSRTGSSYNEQFF.

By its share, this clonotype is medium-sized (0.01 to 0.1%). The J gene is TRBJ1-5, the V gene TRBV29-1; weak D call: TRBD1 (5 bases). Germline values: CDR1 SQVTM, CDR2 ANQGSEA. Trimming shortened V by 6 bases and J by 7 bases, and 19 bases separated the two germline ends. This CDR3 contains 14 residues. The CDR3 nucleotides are TGCAGCGTGGGGAGCGACACCAGGGAACAGCCCCAGCATTTT. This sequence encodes CSVGSDTREQPQHF. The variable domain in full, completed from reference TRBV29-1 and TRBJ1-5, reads SAVISQKPSRDICQRGTSLTIQCQVDSQVTMMFWYRQQPGQSLTLIATANQGSEATYESGFVIDKFPISRPNLTFSTLTVSNMSPEDSSIYLCSVGSDTREQPQHFGDGTRLSIL.

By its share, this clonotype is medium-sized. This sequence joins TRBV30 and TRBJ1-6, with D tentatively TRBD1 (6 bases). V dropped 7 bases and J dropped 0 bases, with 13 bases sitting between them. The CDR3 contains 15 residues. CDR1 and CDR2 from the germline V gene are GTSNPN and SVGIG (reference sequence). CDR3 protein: CAFRTARSYNSPLHF. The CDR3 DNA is TGTGCCTTTCGGACAGCCCGCTCCTATAATTCACCCCTCCACTTT.

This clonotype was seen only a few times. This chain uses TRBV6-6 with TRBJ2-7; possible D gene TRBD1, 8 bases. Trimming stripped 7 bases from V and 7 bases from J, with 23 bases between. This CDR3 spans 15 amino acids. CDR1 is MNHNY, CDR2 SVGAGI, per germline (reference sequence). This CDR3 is CASKIYDRGGGEQYF. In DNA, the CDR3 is TGTGCCAGCAAAATATACGACAGGGGAGGGGGGGAGCAGTACTTC.

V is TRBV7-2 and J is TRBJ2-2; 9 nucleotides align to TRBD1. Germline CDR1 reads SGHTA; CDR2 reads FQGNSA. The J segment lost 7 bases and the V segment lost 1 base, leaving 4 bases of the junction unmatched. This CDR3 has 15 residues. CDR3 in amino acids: CASSLGDRGGGELFF. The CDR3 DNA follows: TGTGCCAGCAGCTTAGGAGACAGGGGGGGCGGGGAGCTGTTTTTT.

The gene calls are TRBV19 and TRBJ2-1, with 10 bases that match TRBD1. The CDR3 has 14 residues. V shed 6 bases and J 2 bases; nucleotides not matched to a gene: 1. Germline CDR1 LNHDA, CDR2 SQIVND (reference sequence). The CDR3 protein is CASSGTGAYNEQFF. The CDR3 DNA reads TGTGCCAGTAGCGGGACAGGGGCCTACAATGAGCAGTTCTTC.

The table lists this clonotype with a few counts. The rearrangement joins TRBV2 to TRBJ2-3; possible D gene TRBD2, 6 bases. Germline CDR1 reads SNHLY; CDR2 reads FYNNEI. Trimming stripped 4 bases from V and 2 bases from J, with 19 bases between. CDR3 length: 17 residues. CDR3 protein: CASSVRGARTSTDTQYF. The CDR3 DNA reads TGTGCCAGCAGTGTGCGCGGGGCCAGAACTTCCACAGATACGCAGTATTTT.

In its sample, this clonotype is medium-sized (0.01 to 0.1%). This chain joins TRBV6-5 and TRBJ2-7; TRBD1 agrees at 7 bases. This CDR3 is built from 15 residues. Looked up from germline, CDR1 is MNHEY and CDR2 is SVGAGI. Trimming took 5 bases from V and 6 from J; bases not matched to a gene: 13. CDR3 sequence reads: CASSPRRGREGEQYF. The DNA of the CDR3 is TGTGCCAGCAGTCCCCGTAGGGGGCGAGAGGGCGAGCAGTACTTC.

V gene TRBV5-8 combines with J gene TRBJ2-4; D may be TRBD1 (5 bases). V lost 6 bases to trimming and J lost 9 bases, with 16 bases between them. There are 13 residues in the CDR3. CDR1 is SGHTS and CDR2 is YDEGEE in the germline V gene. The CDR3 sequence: CASIWVGAGIQYF. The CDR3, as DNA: TGTGCCAGCATCTGGGTAGGGGCAGGCATTCAGTACTTC.

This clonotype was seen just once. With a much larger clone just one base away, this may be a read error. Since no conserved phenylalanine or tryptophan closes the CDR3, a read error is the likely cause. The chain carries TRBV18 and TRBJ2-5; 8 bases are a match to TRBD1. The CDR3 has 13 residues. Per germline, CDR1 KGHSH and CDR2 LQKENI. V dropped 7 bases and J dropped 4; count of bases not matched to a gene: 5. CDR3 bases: TGTGCCAGCTGCCCCGGGACAGGAGAGACCCAGTACTCC. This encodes CASCPGTGETQYS.

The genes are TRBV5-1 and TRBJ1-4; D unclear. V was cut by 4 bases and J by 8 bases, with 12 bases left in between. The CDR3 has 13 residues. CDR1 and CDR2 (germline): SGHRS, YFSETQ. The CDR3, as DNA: TGCGCCAGCAGCAGTGGGCCACCCGAAAAACTGTTTTTT. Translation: CASSSGPPEKLFF.

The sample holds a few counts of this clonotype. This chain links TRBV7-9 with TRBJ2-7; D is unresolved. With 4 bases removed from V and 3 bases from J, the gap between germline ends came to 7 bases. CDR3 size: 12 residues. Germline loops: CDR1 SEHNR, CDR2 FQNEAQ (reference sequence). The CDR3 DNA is TGTGCCAGCAGCTACAGTGGCTACGAGCAGTACTTC. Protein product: CASSYSGYEQYF. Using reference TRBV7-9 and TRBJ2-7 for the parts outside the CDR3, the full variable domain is DTGVSQNPRHKITKRGQNVTFRCDPISEHNRLYWYRQTLGQGPEFLTYFQNEAQLEKSRLLSDRFSAERPKGSFSTLEIQRTEQGDSAMYLCASSYSGYEQYFGPGTRLTVT.

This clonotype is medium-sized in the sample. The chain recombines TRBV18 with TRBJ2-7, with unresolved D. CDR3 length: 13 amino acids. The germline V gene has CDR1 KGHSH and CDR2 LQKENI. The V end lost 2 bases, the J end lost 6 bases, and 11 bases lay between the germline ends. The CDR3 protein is CASSPVGGGEQYF. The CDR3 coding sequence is TGTGCCAGCTCACCAGTGGGTGGCGGCGAGCAGTACTTC.

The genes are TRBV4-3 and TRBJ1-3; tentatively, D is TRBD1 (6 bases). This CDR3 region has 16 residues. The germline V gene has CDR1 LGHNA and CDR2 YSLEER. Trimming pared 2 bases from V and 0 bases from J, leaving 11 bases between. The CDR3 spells CASSQSSGASGNTIYF. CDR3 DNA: TGCGCCAGCAGCCAAAGCTCAGGGGCCTCTGGAAACACCATATATTTT.

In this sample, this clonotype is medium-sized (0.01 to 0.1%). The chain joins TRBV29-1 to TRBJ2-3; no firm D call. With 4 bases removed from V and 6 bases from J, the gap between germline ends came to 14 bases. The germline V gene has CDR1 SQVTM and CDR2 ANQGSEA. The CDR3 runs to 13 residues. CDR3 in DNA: TGCAGCGTTGCCCCCCGACTGAGGGATACGCAGTATTTT. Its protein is CSVAPRLRDTQYF.

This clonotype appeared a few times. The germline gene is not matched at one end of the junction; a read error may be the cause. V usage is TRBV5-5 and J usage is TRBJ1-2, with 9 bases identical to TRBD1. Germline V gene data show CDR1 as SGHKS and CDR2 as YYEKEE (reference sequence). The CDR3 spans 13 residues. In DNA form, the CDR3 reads TGTGCCAGAAGCTATACAGGGGGCTGTGGCTACACCTTC. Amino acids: CARSYTGGCGYTF. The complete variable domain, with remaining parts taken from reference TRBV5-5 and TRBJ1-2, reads DAGVTQSPTHLIKTRGQQVTLRCSPISGHKSVSWYQQVLGQGPQFIFQYYEKEERGRGNFPDRFSARQFPNYSSELNVNALLLGDSALYLCARSYTGGCGYTFGSGTRLTVV.